These 20 T cell receptor beta chains came from one sample sequenced in a study of shared clonotypes between healthy human individuals. Sequencing was performed with immunoSEQ multiplex PCR; in TCRdb, only in-frame clones are kept and a portion is missing. Altogether about 2,200,000 clones are present, under 95% being singletons, with the ten largest covering 1.5% to 2%. It was CD45RO-negative cells, positively selected for CCR7, that made up naive CD8 cells, with terminally differentiated effector memory CD45RA+ cells excluded. The specimen was naive CD8+ T cells from PBMCs. Receptor source: a man aged 18-30 years in good health. Some clones in this sample may be carry-over from other donors' samples.

Only one count was recorded for this clone. The chain recombines TRBV27 with TRBJ1-5, with 9 nucleotides matching TRBD1. The length of the CDR3 is 18 residues. Germline V gene sequence: CDR1 MNHEY, CDR2 SMNVEV (reference sequence). V lost 6 bases to trimming and J lost 3 bases; unmatched junction nucleotides: 15. This CDR3 reads CASSFQPPGQGINQPQHF. The CDR3 nucleotides are TGTGCCAGCAGCTTTCAACCCCCGGGACAGGGTATCAATCAGCCCCAGCATTTT.

The rearrangement joins TRBV27 to TRBJ1-5; TRBD1 is a possible D gene (5 bases). V lost 0 bases, J lost 7 bases, and 13 bases lay in between. The length of the CDR3 is 15 residues. Per the germline V gene, CDR1 is MNHEY and CDR2 is SMNVEV (reference sequence). The CDR3 region is CASSLSGPLVQPQHF. CDR3 DNA sequence: TGTGCCAGCAGTTTATCGGGACCCCTTGTCCAGCCCCAGCATTTT.

V gene TRBV28 combines with J gene TRBJ2-2; no clear D. Trimming left V 3 bases short and J 6 bases short, with 11 bases between. The CDR3 is 14 amino acids. Germline CDR1 reads MDHEN; CDR2 reads SYDVKM. DNA of the CDR3: TGTGCCAGCAGTTTCGGTATCCGGGCCGGGGAGCTGTTTTTT. This translates into CASSFGIRAGELFF.

The chain joins TRBV7-9 to TRBJ2-2; TRBD2 matches at 13 bases. In germline, CDR1 is SEHNR, CDR2 FQNEAQ (reference sequence). V gave up 5 bases and J gave up 5 bases; unmatched junction bases: 8. CDR3 size: 17 residues. CDR3 DNA sequence: TGTGCCAGCAGCGATGGACTAGCGGGAGCCCCTACCGGGGAGCTGTTTTTT. Translated: CASSDGLAGAPTGELFF.

This clone was counted a few times. This rearrangement joins TRBV9 to TRBJ1-1, with 8 nucleotides matching TRBD1. V lost 3 bases, J lost 10 bases, and 5 bases stayed unmatched. From germline, CDR1 is SGDLS and CDR2 YYNGEE. This CDR3 is built from 12 residues. The CDR3 loop reads CASSDRQGRAFF. The CDR3 nucleotides are TGTGCCAGCAGCGACCGACAGGGGCGAGCTTTCTTT.

This clone was observed a few times. The J gene is TRBJ1-2, the V gene TRBV10-3; D is possibly TRBD1 (5 bases). Trimming removed 9 bases from V and 2 bases from J, with 10 bases in between. The CDR3 is made up of 12 amino acids. Germline V gene lookup returns CDR1 ENHRY and CDR2 SYGVKD. The CDR3 loop is CAMWGGNYGYTF. CDR3 bases: TGTGCCATGTGGGGGGGGAACTATGGCTACACCTTC.

This clone has a handful of counts. Within the sample, other DNA sequences also encode this same CDR3. The chain uses TRBV28 and TRBJ1-5, with TRBD1 matching over 9 bases. The CDR3 has 14 amino acids. Germline V gene lookup returns CDR1 MDHEN and CDR2 SYDVKM. V shed 5 bases and J 6 bases; nucleotides not matched to a gene: 5. For the CDR3, the DNA is TGTGCCAGCAGTCTCGGACAGGGGAGTCAGCCCCAGCATTTT. Translating it yields CASSLGQGSQPQHF.

This clone has only one observation. The genes are TRBV7-2 and TRBJ2-3; TRBD2 agrees at 9 bases. V shed 1 base and J 8 bases; nucleotides not matched to a gene: 13. Looked up from germline, CDR1 is SGHTA and CDR2 is FQGNSA. The length of the CDR3 is 17 residues. The CDR3: CASSLEKVLAGNRTQYF. The DNA of the CDR3 is TGTGCCAGCAGCTTAGAAAAAGTACTAGCGGGCAATCGTACGCAGTATTTT.

The rearrangement uses TRBV10-1 and TRBJ2-7; 9 bases agree with TRBD1. This CDR3 contains 15 residues. Germline V gives CDR1 WNHNN, CDR2 SYGVQD (reference sequence). Losses at the gene ends were 2 bases for V and 3 bases for J; bases not matched to a gene: 5. The CDR3 protein is CASSEDWDRVYEQYF. The CDR3 DNA sequence: TGCGCCAGCAGTGAGGATTGGGACAGGGTCTACGAGCAGTACTTC.

The V gene is TRBV7-9, the J gene TRBJ1-1; no reliable D call. V lost 2 bases, J lost 1 base, and 5 bases lay in between. CDR3 size: 13 residues. Germline V gene lookup returns CDR1 SEHNR and CDR2 FQNEAQ (reference sequence). The CDR3 sequence is CASSLYSNTEAFF. The CDR3 DNA reads as TGTGCCAGCAGCTTATATTCGAACACTGAAGCTTTCTTT.

The CDR3 DNA reads as TGCGCCAGCAGCCCGGGACAGGGATTAGAAGGCGAGCAGTACTTC. Translated, it gives CASSPGQGLEGEQYF. This sequence joins TRBV5-1 and TRBJ2-7; 9 nucleotides match TRBD1. The CDR3 loop spans 15 amino acids. With 4 bases clipped from V and 6 bases from J, the junction kept 11 bases outside the gene matches. The germline CDR1 and CDR2 sequences are SGHRS and YFSETQ.

The chain joins TRBV4-3 to TRBJ2-3, with 7 bases matching TRBD2. Germline V gene sequence: CDR1 LGHNA, CDR2 YSLEER. This CDR3 region has 17 residues. The V segment lost 1 base and the J segment 1 base; nucleotides outside the gene matches: 8. The CDR3 DNA follows: TGCGCCAGCAGCCAAGGACTAGCAGGAGGGGGCACAGATACGCAGTATTTT. Its translation is CASSQGLAGGGTDTQYF.

V gene TRBV10-3 combines with J gene TRBJ2-7, with 8 bases fitting TRBD1. V shed 8 bases, J shed 3 bases, and the junction held 12 bases outside the gene matches. This CDR3 is built from 15 residues. Looked up from germline, CDR1 is ENHRY and CDR2 is SYGVKD. The CDR3: CAIASLRTGIYEQYF. CDR3 coding DNA: TGTGCCATCGCAAGCCTACGGACAGGGATCTACGAGCAGTACTTC.

This chain connects TRBV15 to TRBJ2-1; no clear D gene. CDR1 and CDR2 from the germline V gene are LNHNV and YYDKDF (reference sequence). The CDR3 runs 14 residues. The V end lost 1 base, the J end lost 4 bases, and 8 bases lay between the germline ends. The CDR3 protein is CATSRGPPYNEQFF. DNA for the CDR3: TGTGCCACCAGCAGAGGTCCGCCTTACAATGAGCAGTTCTTC.

J is TRBJ2-1 and V is TRBV7-9, with D maybe TRBD2 (6 bases). The CDR3 sequence is 13 residues long. CDR1 and CDR2 from the germline V gene are SEHNR and FQNEAQ (reference sequence). V lost 5 bases and J lost 6, with 11 bases in between. The chain's CDR3 is CASSHTSPNEQFF. The CDR3, as DNA: TGTGCCAGCAGCCATACTAGCCCCAATGAGCAGTTCTTC.

The V and J genes are TRBV2 and TRBJ2-1; TRBD2 matches 7 bases. The CDR3 is made up of 14 amino acids. CDR1 is SNHLY and CDR2 is FYNNEI in the germline V gene. V lost 7 bases to trimming and J lost 3 bases; unmatched junction nucleotides: 6. CDR3 amino acids: CASMPGGSYNEQFF. The DNA of the CDR3 is TGTGCCAGCATGCCTGGCGGGAGCTACAATGAGCAGTTCTTC.

The chain joins TRBV4-1 to TRBJ1-4, with no clear D. V lost 6 bases to trimming and J lost 8 bases, with 25 bases between them. This CDR3 has 17 amino acids. Germline lookup yields CDR1 MGHRA and CDR2 YSYEKL. CDR3 sequence reads: CASRGYVRSGSLEKLFF. The CDR3, as DNA: TGCGCCAGCAGAGGATACGTCAGGTCTGGTTCCCTAGAAAAACTGTTTTTT.

The gene calls are TRBV27 and TRBJ1-4; D perhaps matches TRBD1 (6 bases). The V end was cut by 5 bases, the J end by 0 bases, with 13 bases between. Germline V gene data show CDR1 as MNHEY and CDR2 as SMNVEV (reference sequence). CDR3 length equals 16 residues. CDR3 nucleotide sequence: TGTGCCAGCAGTCCATCTACAGGGTCAACTAATGAAAAACTGTTTTTT. The encoded protein is CASSPSTGSTNEKLFF.

The chain recombines TRBV30 with TRBJ2-7, with TRBD2 matching over 8 bases. CDR3 length: 13 residues. V was clipped by 0 bases and J by 4 bases; unmatched bases: 2. Germline CDR1 reads GTSNPN; CDR2 reads SVGIG (reference sequence). CDR3 nucleotide sequence: TGTGCCTGGAGTGTACCGGGGGGGTACGAGCAGTACTTC. Translation: CAWSVPGGYEQYF. Using reference TRBV30 and TRBJ2-7 for the parts outside the CDR3, the full variable domain is SQTIHQWPATLVQPVGSPLSLECTVEGTSNPNLYWYRQAAGRGLQLLFYSVGIGQISSEVPQNLSASRPQDRQFILSSKKLLLSDSGFYLCAWSVPGGYEQYFGPGTRLTVT.

A word on this clone: This same CDR3 is encoded by further DNA sequences in the sample. The V and J genes are TRBV6-5 and TRBJ2-1; the match to TRBD2 covers 7 bases. Germline V lookup: CDR1 MNHEY, CDR2 SVGAGI. Trimming removed 5 bases from V and 0 bases from J; junction bases left unmatched: 1. The CDR3 has 14 residues. CDR3 DNA: TGTGCCAGCAGTCGCGGGAGCTCCTACAATGAGCAGTTCTTC. This codes for CASSRGSSYNEQFF.